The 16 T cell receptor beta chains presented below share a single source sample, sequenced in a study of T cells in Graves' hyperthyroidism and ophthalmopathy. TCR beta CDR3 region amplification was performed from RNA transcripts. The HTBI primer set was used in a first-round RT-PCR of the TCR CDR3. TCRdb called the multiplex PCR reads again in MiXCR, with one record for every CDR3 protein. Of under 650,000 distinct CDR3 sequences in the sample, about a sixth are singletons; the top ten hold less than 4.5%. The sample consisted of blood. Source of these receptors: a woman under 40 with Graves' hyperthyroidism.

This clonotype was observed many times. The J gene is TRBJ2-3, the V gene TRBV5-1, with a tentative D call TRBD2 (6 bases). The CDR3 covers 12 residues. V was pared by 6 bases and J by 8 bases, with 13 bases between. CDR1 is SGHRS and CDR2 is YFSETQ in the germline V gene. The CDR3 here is CASTVSGTTQYF. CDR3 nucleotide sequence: TGCGCCAGCACCGTTAGCGGAACTACGCAGTATTTT.

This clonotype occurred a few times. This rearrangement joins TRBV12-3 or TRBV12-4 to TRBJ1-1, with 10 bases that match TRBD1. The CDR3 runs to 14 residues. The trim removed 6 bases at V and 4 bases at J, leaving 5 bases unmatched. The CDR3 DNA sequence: TGTGCCAGCAGCTCCCGGGACAGGGGCACTGAAGCTTTCTTT. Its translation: CASSSRDRGTEAFF.

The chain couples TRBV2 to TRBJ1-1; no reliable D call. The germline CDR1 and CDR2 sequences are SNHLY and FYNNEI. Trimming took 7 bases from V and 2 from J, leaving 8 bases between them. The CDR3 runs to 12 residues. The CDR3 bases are TGTGCCAGCATTACTGGAAACACTGAAGCTTTCTTT. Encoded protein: CASITGNTEAFF. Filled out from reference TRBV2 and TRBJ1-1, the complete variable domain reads EPEVTQTPSHQVTQMGQEVILRCVPISNHLYFYWYRQILGQKVEFLVSFYNNEISEKSEIFDDQFSVERPDGSNFTLKIRSTKLEDSAMYFCASITGNTEAFFGQGTRLTVV.

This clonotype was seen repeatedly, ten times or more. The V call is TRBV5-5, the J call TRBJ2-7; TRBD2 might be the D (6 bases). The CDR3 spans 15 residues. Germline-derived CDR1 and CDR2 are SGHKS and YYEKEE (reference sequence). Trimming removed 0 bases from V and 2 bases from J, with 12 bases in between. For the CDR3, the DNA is TGTGCCAGCAGCTTGGCCTTAGCGGCCGCCTACGAGCAGTACTTC. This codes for CASSLALAAAYEQYF.

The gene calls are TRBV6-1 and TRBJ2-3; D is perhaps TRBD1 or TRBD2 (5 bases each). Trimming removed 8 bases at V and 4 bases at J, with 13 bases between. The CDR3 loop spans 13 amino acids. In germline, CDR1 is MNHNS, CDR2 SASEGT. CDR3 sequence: CASRGVSPDTQYF. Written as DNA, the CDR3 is TGTGCCAGCCGAGGGGTGTCCCCAGATACGCAGTATTTT.

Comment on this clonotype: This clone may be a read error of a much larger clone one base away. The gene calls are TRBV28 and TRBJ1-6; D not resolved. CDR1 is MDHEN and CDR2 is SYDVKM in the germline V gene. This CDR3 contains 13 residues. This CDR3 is CACSLVYNSPLHF. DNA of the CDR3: TGTGCCTGCAGTTTGGTCTATAATTCACCCCTCCACTTT. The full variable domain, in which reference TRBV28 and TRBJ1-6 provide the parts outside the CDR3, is DVKVTQSSRYLVKRTGEKVFLECVQDMDHENMFWYRQDPGLGLRLIYFSYDVKMKEKGDIPEGYSVSREKKERFSLILESASTNQTSMYLCACSLVYNSPLHFGNGTRLTVT.

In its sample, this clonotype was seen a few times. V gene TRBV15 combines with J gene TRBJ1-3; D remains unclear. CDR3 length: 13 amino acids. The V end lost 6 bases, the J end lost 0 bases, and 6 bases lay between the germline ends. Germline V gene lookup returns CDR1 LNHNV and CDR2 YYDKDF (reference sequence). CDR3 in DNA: TGTGCCACCAGGTCGAGCTCTGGAAACACCATATATTTT. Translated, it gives CATRSSSGNTIYF.

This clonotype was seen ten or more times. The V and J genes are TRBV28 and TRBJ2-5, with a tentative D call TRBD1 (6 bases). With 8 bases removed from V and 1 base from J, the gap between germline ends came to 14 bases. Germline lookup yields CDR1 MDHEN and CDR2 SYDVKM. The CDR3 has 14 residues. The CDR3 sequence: CASAPGQTQETQYF. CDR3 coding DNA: TGTGCCAGCGCACCCGGACAGACCCAAGAGACCCAGTACTTC.

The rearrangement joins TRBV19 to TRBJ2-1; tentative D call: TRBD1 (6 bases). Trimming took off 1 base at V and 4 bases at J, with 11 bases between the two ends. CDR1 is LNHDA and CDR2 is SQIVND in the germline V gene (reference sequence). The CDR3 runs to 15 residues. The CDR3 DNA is TGTGCCAGTAGTATAGTCCCAGGGGCATACAATGAGCAGTTCTTC. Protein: CASSIVPGAYNEQFF. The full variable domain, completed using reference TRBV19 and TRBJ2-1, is DGGITQSPKYLFRKEGQNVTLSCEQNLNHDAMYWYRQDPGQGLRLIYYSQIVNDFQKGDIAEGYSVSREKKESFPLTVTSAQKNPTAFYLCASSIVPGAYNEQFFGPGTRLTVL.

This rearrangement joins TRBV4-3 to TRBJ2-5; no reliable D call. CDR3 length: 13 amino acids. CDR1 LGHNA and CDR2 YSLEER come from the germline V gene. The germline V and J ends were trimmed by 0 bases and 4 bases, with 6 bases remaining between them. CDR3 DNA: TGCGCCAGCAGCCAAGAGGTGGGAGAGACCCAGTACTTC. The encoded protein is CASSQEVGETQYF.

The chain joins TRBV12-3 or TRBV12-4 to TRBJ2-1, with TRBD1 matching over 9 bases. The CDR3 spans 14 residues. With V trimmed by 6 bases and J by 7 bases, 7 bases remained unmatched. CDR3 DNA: TGTGCCAGCAGAGTAGGGACAGGGCAAAATGAGCAGTTCTTC. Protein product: CASRVGTGQNEQFF.

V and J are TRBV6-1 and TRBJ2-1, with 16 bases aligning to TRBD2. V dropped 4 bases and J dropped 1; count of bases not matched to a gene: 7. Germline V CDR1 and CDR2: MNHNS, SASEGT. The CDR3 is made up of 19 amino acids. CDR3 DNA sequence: TGTGCCAGCAGTGGACCGGGACTAGCGGGAGGGGGGTCCTACAATGAGCAGTTCTTC. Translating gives CASSGPGLAGGGSYNEQFF.

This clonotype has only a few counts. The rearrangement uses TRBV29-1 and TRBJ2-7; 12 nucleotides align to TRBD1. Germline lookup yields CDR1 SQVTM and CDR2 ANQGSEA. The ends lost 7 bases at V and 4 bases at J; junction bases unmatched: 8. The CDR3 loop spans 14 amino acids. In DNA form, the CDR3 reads TGCAGCGCTCTCCGGGACAGGGGGCGTTACGAGCAGTACTTC. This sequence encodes CSALRDRGRYEQYF.

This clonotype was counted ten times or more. The CDR3 loop reads CASSPQGSTYEQYF. As DNA, the CDR3 is TGTGCCAGCAGCCCCCAAGGCTCGACTTACGAGCAGTACTTC. The chain combines TRBV9 with TRBJ2-7; D ambiguous. Trimming left V 4 bases short and J 4 bases short, with 15 bases between. CDR1 is SGDLS, CDR2 YYNGEE, per germline. The CDR3 has 14 amino acids.

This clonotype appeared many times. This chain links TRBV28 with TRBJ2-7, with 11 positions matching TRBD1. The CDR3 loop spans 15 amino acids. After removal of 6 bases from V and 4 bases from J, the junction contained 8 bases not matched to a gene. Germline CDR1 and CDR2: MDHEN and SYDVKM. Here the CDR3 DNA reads TGTGCCAGCAGCATTCCCGGGACAGGGGGGTACGAGCAGTACTTC. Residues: CASSIPGTGGYEQYF.

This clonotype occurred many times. CDR3 coding DNA: TGTGCCAGCAGCTTAGCCTACTTCACAGATACGCAGTATTTT. Translated, it gives CASSLAYFTDTQYF. The rearrangement joins TRBV7-2 to TRBJ2-3, with no clear D. The CDR3 has 14 amino acids. The germline CDR1 and CDR2 sequences are SGHTA and FQGNSA. V lost 0 bases, J lost 2 bases, and 6 bases lay in between.